This T cell receptor beta chain was retrieved from a study of blood T cell repertoires in COVID-19. As for the study in general: PBMCs, B-cell-depleted T cells, or T cells provided the cDNA or gDNA that made up the material.

Note on this clone: One end of the junction does not line up with germline, which may come from a read error.

Original processing notes: Nucleated cell number was recorded as an estimate derived from reference gene primer amplification. Measured with immunoSEQ multiplex PCR; TCRdb has only the in-frame clones, and not every one. D and trimming come from the DNA, and the V and J calls and clone size come from that table. This sample has around 180,000 clones, with about nine tenths found just once. The sequence was obtained from a man between 65 and 79 years old with active or convalescent COVID-19. The specimen sequenced was peripheral blood.

CDR3 in amino acids: CASSLAPSGAQGTQYF. In DNA, the CDR3 is TGTGCCAGCAGCTTAGCGCCTAGCGGGGCCCAAGGGACCCAGTACTTC. The chain carries TRBV7-6 and TRBJ2-5; 9 nucleotides line up with TRBD2. Per germline, CDR1 SGHVS and CDR2 FNYEAQ. This CDR3 is built from 16 residues.